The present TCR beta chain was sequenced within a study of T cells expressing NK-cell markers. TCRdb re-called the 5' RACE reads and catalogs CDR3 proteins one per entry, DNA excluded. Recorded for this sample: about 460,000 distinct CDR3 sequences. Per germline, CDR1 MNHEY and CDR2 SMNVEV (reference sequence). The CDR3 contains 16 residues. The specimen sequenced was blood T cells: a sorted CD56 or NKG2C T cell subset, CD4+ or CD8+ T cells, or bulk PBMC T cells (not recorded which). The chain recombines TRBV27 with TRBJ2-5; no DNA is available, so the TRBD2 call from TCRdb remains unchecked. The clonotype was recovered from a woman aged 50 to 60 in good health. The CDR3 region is CASQRIPGTIGETQYF.